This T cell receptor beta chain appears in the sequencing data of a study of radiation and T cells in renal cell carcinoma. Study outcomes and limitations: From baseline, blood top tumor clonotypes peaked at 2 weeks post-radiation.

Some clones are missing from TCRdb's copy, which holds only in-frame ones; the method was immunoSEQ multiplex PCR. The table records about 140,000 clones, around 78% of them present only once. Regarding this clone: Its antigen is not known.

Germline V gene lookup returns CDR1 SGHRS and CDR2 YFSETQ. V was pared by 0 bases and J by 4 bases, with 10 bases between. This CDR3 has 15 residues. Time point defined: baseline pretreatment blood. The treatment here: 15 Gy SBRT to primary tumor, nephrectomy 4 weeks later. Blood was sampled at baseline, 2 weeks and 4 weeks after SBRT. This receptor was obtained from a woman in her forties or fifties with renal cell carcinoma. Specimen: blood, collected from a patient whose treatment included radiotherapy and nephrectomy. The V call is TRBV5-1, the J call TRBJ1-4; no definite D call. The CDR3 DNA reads TGCGCCAGCAGCTTGGTCGGGCGTTTTAATGAAAAACTGTTTTTT. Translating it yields CASSLVGRFNEKLFF.